This is a list of T cell receptor beta chains from one sample in a study of T cell repertoires in aging, cancer and after chemotherapy. TCRdb called the multiplex PCR reads again in MiXCR, with one record for every CDR3 protein. The table lists fewer than 12,000 distinct CDR3 sequences, 25% to 35% of them singletons, with roughly 3% in the top ten. Sequencing input: blood. Source of these receptors: a human donor in good health. The CDR3 runs from the conserved cysteine through the conserved F or W. Fields, in order: clone size, V gene, J gene, D gene, CDR3 protein, CDR3 DNA. D genes are given only for firm matches. Some rows mark clone size as missing; the rest say once, few, many or name a class of expanded clone.

.,TRBV2,TRBJ1-2,TRBD1,CASSWDREDYGYTF,TGTGCCAGCAGTTGGGACAGGGAGGACTATGGCTACACCTTC
.,TRBV11-3,TRBJ2-1,.,CASSRHTNEQFF,TGTGCCAGCAGCCGACACACGAATGAGCAGTTCTTC
medium-sized,TRBV19,TRBJ2-1,.,CACRGYNEQFF,TGTGCGTGTAGGGGGTACAATGAGCAGTTCTTC
few,TRBV27,TRBJ1-3,.,CASRGGDSGRSGNTIYF,TGTGCCAGCAGGGGGGGCGACAGTGGGCGCTCTGGAAACACCATATATTTT
.,TRBV18,TRBJ2-2,TRBD1,CASSPLRDSPSTGELFF,TGTGCCAGCTCACCCCTTAGGGACAGCCCGAGCACCGGGGAGCTGTTTTTT
few,TRBV12-3/TRBV12-4,TRBJ2-1,TRBD2,CASRRTSGGYNEQFF,TGTGCCAGCAGACGGACTAGCGGGGGGTACAATGAGCAGTTCTTC
few,TRBV5-5,TRBJ1-1,.,CASRVNTEAFF,TGTGCCAGCAGGGTGAACACTGAAGCTTTCTTT
.,TRBV6-6,TRBJ2-7,TRBD1,CASLGQAGAYKQYF,TGTGCCAGCTTGGGACAGGCCGGGGCTTACAAGCAGTACTTC
.,TRBV21-1,TRBJ2-1,.,CASSRGPTYHDNEQFF,TGTGCCAGCAGCAGAGGCCCAACCTACCATGACAATGAGCAGTTCTTC
few,TRBV11-3,TRBJ1-1,TRBD1,CASSARQGRDTEAFF,TGTGCCAGCAGCGCCCGACAGGGGAGGGACACTGAAGCTTTCTTT
.,TRBV19,TRBJ2-6,.,CASKFNRGAGANVLTF,TGTGCCAGTAAATTCAACCGGGGGGCCGGGGCCAACGTCCTGACTTTC
few,TRBV10-3,TRBJ2-7,TRBD2,CATQAAGGNYEQYF,TGTGCCACACAGGCAGCGGGGGGGAACTACGAGCAGTACTTC
few,TRBV6-5,TRBJ1-4,.,CASSYLAGVEKLFF,TGTGCCAGCAGTTACTTGGCAGGGGTTGAAAAACTGTTTTTT
.,TRBV6-5,TRBJ2-2,TRBD1,CATSDADRGLTGELFF,TGTGCCACCAGTGACGCGGACAGGGGGCTCACCGGGGAGCTGTTTTTT
.,TRBV6-1,TRBJ1-3,.,CASSPQSPLSGNTIYF,TGTGCCAGCTCACCCCAAAGCCCTCTGTCTGGAAACACCATATATTTT
few,TRBV15,TRBJ2-7,.,CATSKEAAGVIYEQYF,TGTGCCACCAGCAAAGAGGCGGCAGGGGTAATCTACGAGCAGTACTTC
few,TRBV30,TRBJ2-1,TRBD2,CAWSKAGGYNEQFF,TGTGCCTGGAGTAAAGCGGGAGGCTACAATGAGCAGTTCTTC
.,TRBV6-5,TRBJ1-1,.,CASSRIRGTEAFF,TGTGCCAGCAGTAGAATCAGGGGCACTGAAGCTTTCTTT
.,TRBV10-3,TRBJ2-7,.,CAISEKGSSYEQYF,TGTGCCATCAGTGAAAAGGGGAGCTCCTACGAGCAGTACTTC
.,TRBV6-5,TRBJ2-1,TRBD2,CASSYGTSGFHNEQFF,TGTGCCAGCAGTTACGGGACTAGCGGGTTTCACAATGAGCAGTTCTTC
.,TRBV6-6,TRBJ2-4,TRBD2,CASSGGGAKNIQYF,TGTGCCAGCAGTGGGGGGGGAGCCAAAAACATTCAGTACTTC
few,TRBV6-1,TRBJ2-3,TRBD1,CATSQARGLTDTQYF,TGTGCCACCTCACAAGCCAGGGGGCTCACAGATACGCAGTATTTT